Each of the 26 T cell receptor beta chains below was sequenced from the same sample in a study of OX40 agonist ivuxolimab in advanced cancers. TCRdb's table, derived via immunoSEQ multiplex PCR, lists solely in-frame clones and lacks some. In the table there are about 94,000 clones, about 90% of which are singletons. This material consisted of CD4+ or CD8+ T cells sorted from blood, taken in a trial of the OX40 agonist ivuxolimab. The source of these receptors is an adult with an advanced solid tumor such as melanoma, head and neck, liver or kidney cancer.

V usage is TRBV5-1 and J usage is TRBJ1-4, with a possible D match to TRBD1 (6 bases). Trimming took off 0 bases at V and 4 bases at J, with 7 bases between the two ends. Germline V gives CDR1 SGHRS, CDR2 YFSETQ. The CDR3 length is 14 residues. This chain's CDR3 is CASSLGGGNEKLFF. The CDR3 nucleotides read TGCGCCAGCAGCTTGGGAGGGGGTAATGAAAAACTGTTTTTT. The variable domain in full, with the rest retrieved from reference TRBV5-1 and TRBJ1-4, is KAGVTQTPRYLIKTRGQQVTLSCSPISGHRSVSWYQQTPGQGLQFLFEYFSETQRNKGNFPGRFSGRQFSNSRSEMNVSTLELGDSALYLCASSLGGGNEKLFFGSGTQLSVL.

This chain joins TRBV4-1 and TRBJ2-7; D is perhaps TRBD1 (5 bases). Trimming took 1 base from V and 2 from J, leaving 12 bases between them. The CDR3 spans 15 residues. Germline-derived CDR1 and CDR2 are MGHRA and YSYEKL. As DNA, the CDR3 is TGCGCCAGCAGCCAAGGTGGAAGCAGGGCCTACGAGCAGTACTTC. Its translation: CASSQGGSRAYEQYF.

This clone occurred a few times. V and J are TRBV15 and TRBJ2-7; 12 positions match TRBD1. Germline values: CDR1 LNHNV, CDR2 YYDKDF (reference sequence). CDR3 length: 14 residues. Germline trimming cut 4 bases from V and 7 bases from J; bases unmatched to any gene: 5. CDR3: CATSKRDRGQEQYF. The DNA of the CDR3 is TGTGCCACCAGCAAACGGGACAGGGGGCAAGAGCAGTACTTC.

The CDR3 sequence: CASSFAAEGFGYGYTF. The DNA of the CDR3 is TGTGCCAGCAGTTTCGCGGCAGAGGGATTCGGGTATGGCTACACCTTC. V is TRBV28 and J is TRBJ1-2; D is unclear. V gave up 3 bases and J gave up 5 bases, with 19 bases separating them. In germline, CDR1 is MDHEN, CDR2 SYDVKM. The CDR3 totals 16 residues.

The V gene is TRBV6-5, the J gene TRBJ1-1, with D unresolved. V lost 4 bases and J 1 base, leaving 13 bases between the germline ends. Germline V lookup: CDR1 MNHEY, CDR2 SVGAGI. There are 15 residues in the CDR3. CDR3 sequence: CASSSTRRGNTEAFF. DNA of the CDR3: TGTGCCAGCAGTTCCACTAGACGGGGGAACACTGAAGCTTTCTTT.

The V and J genes are TRBV5-1 and TRBJ2-7; tentative D call: TRBD1 (6 bases). Germline CDR1 SGHRS, CDR2 YFSETQ. CDR3 length: 15 residues. The V end lost 3 bases, the J end lost 5 bases, and 18 bases lay between the germline ends. The CDR3 here is CASSSEGQGYHEQYF. CDR3 nucleotides: TGCGCCAGCAGCTCCGAGGGGCAGGGGTACCACGAGCAGTACTTC.

A single count supports this clone. The chain couples TRBV12-5 to TRBJ1-5, with TRBD1 matching 9 bases. Germline V lookup: CDR1 LGHNT, CDR2 FRNRAP. This CDR3 is built from 16 residues. With V trimmed by 4 bases and J by 1 base, 5 bases remained unmatched. This chain's CDR3 is CASGSDRGVSNQPQHF. The DNA of the CDR3 is TGTGCTAGTGGTTCAGACAGGGGGGTGAGCAATCAGCCCCAGCATTTT.

The chain carries TRBV5-1 and TRBJ1-1; weak D call: TRBD1 (5 bases). V shed 5 bases and J shed 8 bases, with 19 bases lying between them. The CDR3 has 14 residues. Germline V gene data show CDR1 as SGHRS and CDR2 as YFSETQ. CDR3 DNA sequence: TGCGCCAGCAGATCAGGGACGGGGTGGGACGAAGCTTTCTTT. The encoded protein is CASRSGTGWDEAFF. Variable domain in full (rest from reference TRBV5-1 and TRBJ1-1): KAGVTQTPRYLIKTRGQQVTLSCSPISGHRSVSWYQQTPGQGLQFLFEYFSETQRNKGNFPGRFSGRQFSNSRSEMNVSTLELGDSALYLCASRSGTGWDEAFFGQGTRLTVV.

The gene calls are TRBV7-2 and TRBJ1-1, with D possibly TRBD1 on 5 matching bases. The CDR3 length is 16 residues. V was shortened by 8 bases and J by 4 bases, with 23 bases between the two germline ends. Germline CDR1 and CDR2: SGHTA and FQGNSA. The CDR3 DNA sequence: TGTGCCAGCCTGGGGTCAGGAGGGAGGCAGGGCACTGAAGCTTTCTTT. It translates to CASLGSGGRQGTEAFF.

The V gene is TRBV6-5, the J gene TRBJ2-2; possible D gene TRBD1, 6 bases. Between the trimmed V and J ends, which lost 4 bases and 4 bases, there was a span of 13 bases. CDR3 length: 15 residues. Germline lookup yields CDR1 MNHEY and CDR2 SVGAGI. CDR3 DNA: TGTGCCAGCAGTTTTCAGACAGGTGGCACCGGGGAGCTGTTTTTT. Protein sequence: CASSFQTGGTGELFF.

V is TRBV15 and J is TRBJ1-1; TRBD1 matches at 9 bases. V shed 2 bases and J 4 bases; nucleotides not matched to a gene: 8. Per germline, CDR1 LNHNV and CDR2 YYDKDF (reference sequence). This CDR3 region has 16 residues. CDR3 DNA: TGTGCCACCAGCAGACCCGGCGGACAGGGGAGCACTGAAGCTTTCTTT. It specifies CATSRPGGQGSTEAFF.

CDR3 sequence (DNA): TGTGCCAGTAGTATAGTCCAGGGGGCCTACGAGCAGTACTTC. Its protein is CASSIVQGAYEQYF. The J gene is TRBJ2-7, the V gene TRBV19; TRBD1 agrees at 7 bases. Per germline, CDR1 LNHDA and CDR2 SQIVND (reference sequence). V gave up 1 base and J gave up 2 bases; unmatched junction bases: 2. This CDR3 comprises 14 residues. Full variable domain (remainder filled in from reference TRBV19 and TRBJ2-7): DGGITQSPKYLFRKEGQNVTLSCEQNLNHDAMYWYRQDPGQGLRLIYYSQIVNDFQKGDIAEGYSVSREKKESFPLTVTSAQKNPTAFYLCASSIVQGAYEQYFGPGTRLTVT.

The V and J genes are TRBV11-3 and TRBJ2-7; D ambiguous. Trimming took off 5 bases at V and 6 bases at J, with 14 bases between the two ends. This CDR3 contains 13 residues. Looked up from germline, CDR1 is SGHNT and CDR2 is YENEEA. The CDR3 reads CASSRLLTSEQYF. CDR3 nucleotides: TGTGCCAGCAGCCGGCTACTAACCTCCGAGCAGTACTTC.

This chain joins TRBV5-6 and TRBJ1-2, with 7 positions matching TRBD1. Germline lookup yields CDR1 SGHDT and CDR2 YYEEEE. With 2 bases clipped from V and 6 bases from J, the junction kept 4 bases outside the gene matches. The CDR3 totals 13 residues. The CDR3 loop reads CASSFVQGNGYTF. The CDR3 DNA follows: TGTGCCAGCAGCTTCGTACAGGGGAATGGCTACACCTTC.

V and J are TRBV19 and TRBJ2-7, with TRBD2 matching over 8 bases. V dropped 6 bases and J dropped 0; count of bases not matched to a gene: 7. The CDR3 is made up of 15 amino acids. Per germline, CDR1 LNHDA and CDR2 SQIVND (reference sequence). The CDR3 sequence is CASSPISGSSYEQYF. DNA of the CDR3: TGTGCCAGTAGCCCTATCAGCGGGAGCTCCTACGAGCAGTACTTC. The variable domain in full, completed from reference TRBV19 and TRBJ2-7, reads DGGITQSPKYLFRKEGQNVTLSCEQNLNHDAMYWYRQDPGQGLRLIYYSQIVNDFQKGDIAEGYSVSREKKESFPLTVTSAQKNPTAFYLCASSPISGSSYEQYFGPGTRLTVT.

This clone was seen only once. The chain is built from TRBV5-1 and TRBJ1-4; 11 bases line up with TRBD1. Unmatched junction bases numbered 2, after V lost 4 bases and J lost 0 bases. Germline loops: CDR1 SGHRS, CDR2 YFSETQ. The CDR3 spans 16 residues. CDR3 region: CASSPGQGATNEKLFF. CDR3 DNA: TGCGCCAGCAGCCCGGGACAGGGGGCAACTAATGAAAAACTGTTTTTT.

This chain links TRBV6-1 with TRBJ1-2; D is undetermined. Trimming cost V 6 bases and J 8 bases, with 13 bases left between them. Per the germline V gene, CDR1 is MNHNS and CDR2 is SASEGT. The CDR3 length is 12 residues. This CDR3 reads CASSALFGGYTF. The CDR3 coding sequence is TGTGCCAGCAGCGCCTTATTCGGGGGCTACACCTTC.

The rearrangement uses TRBV29-1 and TRBJ1-2; D remains ambiguous. V lost 3 bases and J 4 bases, leaving 12 bases between the germline ends. This CDR3 contains 13 residues. CDR1 and CDR2 from the germline V gene are SQVTM and ANQGSEA. CDR3: CSVEQARTYGYTF. The CDR3 nucleotides are TGCAGCGTTGAGCAGGCCAGGACCTATGGCTACACCTTC.

For this clone: The sample holds other DNA sequences that translate to the same CDR3. The chain links TRBV6-5 to TRBJ2-1; D gene unclear. The length of the CDR3 is 11 residues. The germline CDR1 and CDR2 sequences are MNHEY and SVGAGI. V dropped 6 bases and J dropped 3 bases, with 3 bases sitting between them. This CDR3 is CASSRYNEQFF. The CDR3 DNA sequence: TGTGCCAGCAGCCGCTACAATGAGCAGTTCTTC.

This clone was recorded once. The chain combines TRBV28 with TRBJ1-5; no clear D. Germline V lookup: CDR1 MDHEN, CDR2 SYDVKM. CDR3 length: 14 residues. Trimming took 2 bases from V and 3 from J, leaving 8 bases between them. CDR3 in DNA: TGTGCCAGCAGTTTAGCCAGATACAATCAGCCCCAGCATTTT. It translates to CASSLARYNQPQHF.

The J gene is TRBJ2-3, the V gene TRBV28, with D possibly matching TRBD1 (6 bases). CDR1 is MDHEN, CDR2 SYDVKM, per germline. V was cut by 5 bases and J by 1 base, with 19 bases left in between. This CDR3 has 17 residues. Here the CDR3 reads CASSQPTTGYGTDTQYF. The CDR3 DNA reads TGTGCCAGCAGTCAACCAACTACAGGGTACGGCACAGATACGCAGTATTTT.

The chain is built from TRBV19 and TRBJ2-1; 7 bases agree with TRBD1. The CDR3 has 15 amino acids. Germline CDR1 and CDR2: LNHDA and SQIVND (reference sequence). With V trimmed by 5 bases and J by 1 base, 5 bases remained unmatched. The CDR3 spells CASSADRESYNEQFF. DNA of the CDR3: TGTGCCAGTAGTGCCGACAGGGAGTCCTACAATGAGCAGTTCTTC.

The chain carries TRBV28 and TRBJ2-6; tentatively, D is TRBD1 or TRBD2 (5 bases each). CDR3 size: 15 residues. From germline, CDR1 is MDHEN and CDR2 SYDVKM. V was cut by 9 bases and J by 2 bases, with 14 bases left in between. The CDR3 DNA reads as TGTGCCAGTGGAATAGAGGGGACTGGGGCCAACGTCCTGACTTTC. Its protein is CASGIEGTGANVLTF.

The chain recombines TRBV27 with TRBJ1-2; TRBD1 aligns across 9 bases. This CDR3 is 13 amino acids long. V lost 5 bases and J lost 8; bases outside the gene matches: 6. Germline-derived CDR1 and CDR2 are MNHEY and SMNVEV (reference sequence). CDR3 in DNA: TGTGCCAGCAGTCCGGACAGGGGTCGGGGCTACACCTTC. Translating gives CASSPDRGRGYTF.

V is TRBV4-2 and J is TRBJ2-1; no clear D gene. Germline assignment: CDR1 LGHNA and CDR2 YNFKEQ. Deletions cut 3 bases from V and 7 bases from J, with 7 bases between. This CDR3 has 12 amino acids. In DNA form, the CDR3 reads TGTGCCAGCAGCCAGGCTCGTAATGAGCAGTTCTTC. Translation: CASSQARNEQFF.

The chain joins TRBV19 to TRBJ1-1; 8 nucleotides agree with TRBD1. Germline loops: CDR1 LNHDA, CDR2 SQIVND (reference sequence). J was trimmed by 3 bases and V by 4 bases; bases with no gene match: 7. This CDR3 spans 15 amino acids. CDR3 sequence: CASSTVGQGHTEAFF. The CDR3 nucleotides read TGTGCCAGTAGTACAGTCGGACAGGGACACACTGAAGCTTTCTTT. The variable domain in full, with the rest retrieved from reference TRBV19 and TRBJ1-1, is DGGITQSPKYLFRKEGQNVTLSCEQNLNHDAMYWYRQDPGQGLRLIYYSQIVNDFQKGDIAEGYSVSREKKESFPLTVTSAQKNPTAFYLCASSTVGQGHTEAFFGQGTRLTVV.